Shown below are 30 T cell receptor beta chains from a single sample sequenced in a study of OX40 agonist ivuxolimab in advanced cancers. Repertoires were generated with immunoSEQ multiplex PCR, while TCRdb's copy carries only in-frame clones and drops some. The table records roughly 70,000 clones, approximately 82% of them present only once. Here the sequenced sample was CD4+ or CD8+ T cells sorted from blood, taken in a trial of the OX40 agonist ivuxolimab. The receptors were sampled from an adult with an advanced solid tumor such as melanoma, head and neck, liver or kidney cancer.

The table lists this clone with a few counts. The chain uses TRBV25-1 and TRBJ2-7, with 10 bases lining up with TRBD1. The germline gives CDR1 MGHDK, CDR2 SYGVNS. The CDR3 extends over 15 amino acids. J gave up 2 bases and V 4 bases, and 5 bases lay outside the gene matches. This chain's CDR3 is CASSVTGTGAYEQYF. The DNA of the CDR3 is TGTGCCAGCAGTGTAACCGGGACAGGGGCCTACGAGCAGTACTTC.

The chain links TRBV5-1 to TRBJ2-1; D might be TRBD1 or TRBD2, each matching 5 bases. The V gene lost 4 bases and the J gene lost 7 bases, with 18 bases spanning the gap. The CDR3 extends over 15 amino acids. In germline, CDR1 is SGHRS, CDR2 YFSETQ. In DNA, the CDR3 is TGCGCCAGCAGCCCCGGGGACCTAATCTCAAATGAGCAGTTCTTC. Translated: CASSPGDLISNEQFF. Full variable domain (rest looked up from reference TRBV5-1 and TRBJ2-1): KAGVTQTPRYLIKTRGQQVTLSCSPISGHRSVSWYQQTPGQGLQFLFEYFSETQRNKGNFPGRFSGRQFSNSRSEMNVSTLELGDSALYLCASSPGDLISNEQFFGPGTRLTVL.

The rearrangement links TRBV5-6 to TRBJ2-3; TRBD1 might be the D (5 bases). The CDR3 runs 14 residues. The V gene's germline CDR1 is SGHDT and CDR2 YYEEEE. V was pared by 5 bases and J by 2 bases, with 12 bases between. The CDR3 DNA reads TGTGCCAGCAGTTGGGGCCAGGTCACAGATACGCAGTATTTT. Translated: CASSWGQVTDTQYF.

This clone was detected a few times. The gene calls are TRBV29-1 and TRBJ2-7; D tentatively reads TRBD1 or TRBD2 (5 bases each). The CDR3 extends over 14 amino acids. Germline V CDR1 and CDR2: SQVTM, ANQGSEA. Between the trimmed V and J ends, which lost 8 bases and 2 bases, there was a span of 19 bases. The DNA of the CDR3 is TGCAGCCCTGCTTGCCGGGACGATGCCTACGAGCAGTACGTC. Its protein product is CSPACRDDAYEQYV.

This clone appeared a single time. This chain joins TRBV11-3 and TRBJ2-7; TRBD1 aligns across 7 bases. The germline CDR1 and CDR2 sequences are SGHNT and YENEEA. The CDR3 loop spans 14 amino acids. V was clipped by 1 base and J by 3 bases; unmatched bases: 3. The CDR3 region has the DNA TGTGCCAGCAGCTTAGGGGCAGGGGGCTACGAGCAGTACTTC. Translating it yields CASSLGAGGYEQYF.

This sequence joins TRBV5-6 and TRBJ2-5; D gene uncertain. The CDR3 is made up of 13 amino acids. V shed 2 bases and J shed 5 bases, with 10 bases lying between them. Germline lookup yields CDR1 SGHDT and CDR2 YYEEEE. CDR3 in amino acids: CASSFTDRETQYF. In DNA, the CDR3 is TGTGCCAGCAGCTTTACGGATCGGGAGACCCAGTACTTC.

This chain uses TRBV4-1 with TRBJ1-5; D unresolved. The V gene's germline CDR1 is MGHRA and CDR2 YSYEKL. The V and J ends lost 6 bases and 3 bases respectively, with 15 bases between them. The CDR3 contains 15 residues. The CDR3 reads CASSFRALDNQPQHF. CDR3 sequence (DNA): TGCGCCAGCAGTTTCCGGGCCCTTGACAATCAGCCCCAGCATTTT.

The V gene is TRBV5-1, the J gene TRBJ2-7, with a tentative D call TRBD2 (6 bases). Germline V gene lookup returns CDR1 SGHRS and CDR2 YFSETQ. V was trimmed by 1 base and J by 1 base, leaving 12 bases between them. The CDR3 runs to 15 residues. The CDR3 loop reads CASSLSGQPSYEQYF. Written as DNA, the CDR3 is TGCGCCAGCAGCTTGAGCGGGCAACCTTCCTACGAGCAGTACTTC.

The rearrangement joins TRBV30 to TRBJ1-6; possible D gene TRBD1, 5 bases. The length of the CDR3 is 15 residues. Trimming took 1 base from V and 7 from J, leaving 14 bases between them. Germline assignment: CDR1 GTSNPN and CDR2 SVGIG (reference sequence). The CDR3 DNA follows: TGTGCCTGGAGTGGACTACAGGCTACGAATTCACCCCTCCACTTT. Translating gives CAWSGLQATNSPLHF.

This chain links TRBV5-1 with TRBJ2-5; D gene ambiguous. Trimming left V 1 base short and J 1 base short, with 11 bases between. Looked up from germline, CDR1 is SGHRS and CDR2 is YFSETQ. The CDR3 spans 15 residues. The CDR3 loop reads CASSLLGNAQETQYF. The CDR3 DNA reads as TGCGCCAGCAGCTTGCTGGGTAACGCCCAAGAGACCCAGTACTTC.

V is TRBV10-1 and J is TRBJ2-3, with D possibly TRBD1 on 5 matching bases. The CDR3 spans 15 residues. Germline CDR1 reads WNHNN; CDR2 reads SYGVQD (reference sequence). Trimming took 6 bases from V and 5 from J, leaving 18 bases between them. CDR3 region: CASSRTSGLQDTQYF. Here the CDR3 DNA reads TGCGCCAGCAGCCGAACTTCAGGGCTTCAAGATACGCAGTATTTT.

The CDR3 loop reads CASSPTSGVTDTQYF. CDR3 nucleotides: TGTGCCAGCAGCCCGACTAGCGGAGTGACAGATACGCAGTATTTT. The V and J genes are TRBV4-2 and TRBJ2-3; 9 nucleotides agree with TRBD2. Germline CDR1 is LGHNA and CDR2 is YNFKEQ. With 4 bases clipped from V and 3 bases from J, the junction kept 5 bases outside the gene matches. This CDR3 region has 15 residues.

This clone was found a few times. The chain couples TRBV6-1 to TRBJ2-7, with D perhaps TRBD1 (6 bases). This CDR3 contains 13 residues. Between the trimmed V and J ends, which lost 10 bases and 3 bases, there was a span of 16 bases. Germline loops: CDR1 MNHNS, CDR2 SASEGT. CDR3 DNA sequence: TGTGCCACCCCCCCGGGACAAAACTACGAGCAGTACGTC. This codes for CATPPGQNYEQYV.

The table lists this clone with a count of one. This chain joins TRBV5-4 and TRBJ2-7, with 7 positions matching TRBD1. CDR1 SGHNT and CDR2 YYREEE come from the germline V gene (reference sequence). This CDR3 is built from 14 residues. V gave up 6 bases and J gave up 2 bases; unmatched junction bases: 8. CDR3 in amino acids: CASTRDRVAYEQYF. CDR3 nucleotides: TGTGCCAGCACACGGGACAGAGTAGCCTACGAGCAGTACTTC.

This clone appeared once. The chain couples TRBV28 to TRBJ1-6; D is undetermined. V lost 2 bases and J 7 bases, leaving 12 bases between the germline ends. The germline gives CDR1 MDHEN, CDR2 SYDVKM. The CDR3 spans 15 residues. CDR3 amino acids: CASSLMAGLNSPLHF. Here the CDR3 DNA reads TGTGCCAGCAGTTTAATGGCAGGACTAAATTCACCCCTCCACTTT.

This clone was detected a few times. The chain couples TRBV5-1 to TRBJ1-2, with unresolved D. From germline, CDR1 is SGHRS and CDR2 YFSETQ. V lost 0 bases and J 6 bases, leaving 9 bases between the germline ends. The CDR3 length is 13 residues. CDR3 sequence (DNA): TGCGCCAGCAGCTTGGTCCCACGGGATGGCTACACCTTC. Protein product: CASSLVPRDGYTF.

This clone was detected once. The chain is built from TRBV4-2 and TRBJ2-5, with TRBD2 matching 12 bases. The J segment lost 5 bases and the V segment lost 0 bases, leaving 4 bases of the junction unmatched. This CDR3 region has 16 residues. The germline V gene has CDR1 LGHNA and CDR2 YNFKEQ. CDR3 region: CASSQDSLAGGETQYF. The CDR3 DNA reads TGTGCCAGCAGCCAAGATTCACTAGCGGGGGGTGAGACCCAGTACTTC.

The gene calls are TRBV18 and TRBJ1-4, with TRBD1 identical over 8 bases. Germline CDR1 is KGHSH and CDR2 is LQKENI. The junction had 8 bases not matched to a gene; V was cut back by 6 bases and J by 5 bases. The CDR3 spans 15 residues. The CDR3 is CASSYGDRRNEKLFF. CDR3 DNA sequence: TGTGCCAGCTCCTACGGGGACAGGAGGAATGAAAAACTGTTTTTT.

The rearrangement links TRBV18 to TRBJ1-4, with D perhaps TRBD1 (5 bases). Germline-derived CDR1 and CDR2 are KGHSH and LQKENI. This CDR3 has 14 amino acids. V was cut by 2 bases and J by 8 bases, with 12 bases left in between. The CDR3 reads CASSPGAEGEKLFF. The CDR3 DNA sequence: TGTGCCAGCTCACCAGGTGCCGAGGGGGAAAAACTGTTTTTT.

V and J are TRBV5-8 and TRBJ2-5; D possibly corresponds to TRBD1 (5 bases). Germline V gene sequence: CDR1 SGHTS, CDR2 YDEGEE. V shed 3 bases and J shed 4 bases, with 10 bases lying between them. This CDR3 contains 13 residues. CDR3 DNA sequence: TGTGCCAGCAGCTCTCAGGGCGGAGAGACCCAGTACTTC. Protein sequence: CASSSQGGETQYF.

V gene TRBV19 combines with J gene TRBJ1-1, with D perhaps matching TRBD1 (5 bases). The CDR3 has 14 residues. Germline loops: CDR1 LNHDA, CDR2 SQIVND (reference sequence). Trimming took 4 bases from V and 0 from J, leaving 9 bases between them. CDR3 region: CASSSRVLNTEAFF. CDR3 nucleotide sequence: TGTGCCAGTAGTAGCAGGGTCCTGAACACTGAAGCTTTCTTT.

This clone was seen once. The chain couples TRBV19 to TRBJ2-1; tentatively, D is TRBD1 (5 bases). From germline, CDR1 is LNHDA and CDR2 SQIVND (reference sequence). The CDR3 has 13 residues. The germline V and J ends were trimmed by 7 bases and 9 bases, with 16 bases remaining between them. DNA for the CDR3: TGTGCCAGTAAGGGGCAGGGTTTCGGTGAGCAGTTCTTC. Protein product: CASKGQGFGEQFF.

The genes are TRBV6-6 and TRBJ1-6; D is possibly TRBD1 (5 bases). Between the trimmed V and J ends, which lost 2 bases and 7 bases, there was a span of 6 bases. Germline V gene sequence: CDR1 MNHNY, CDR2 SVGAGI (reference sequence). The CDR3 is 13 amino acids. The CDR3 bases are TGTGCCAGCAGTTACAGGGGAAATTCACCCCTCCACTTT. Protein sequence: CASSYRGNSPLHF.

This chain connects TRBV7-2 to TRBJ2-3; no clear D gene. The germline gives CDR1 SGHTA, CDR2 FQGNSA. Trimming left V 9 bases short and J 0 bases short, with 13 bases between. The CDR3 covers 14 residues. The CDR3 nucleotides are TGTGCCAGTCTAGACCGAACTAGCACAGATACGCAGTATTTT. Encoded protein: CASLDRTSTDTQYF.

The chain is built from TRBV30 and TRBJ1-1; D gene uncertain. V was clipped by 3 bases and J by 1 base, with 18 bases between them. Germline V gene lookup returns CDR1 GTSNPN and CDR2 SVGIG (reference sequence). This CDR3 region has 16 residues. The CDR3 coding sequence is TGTGCCTGGAGCCGGTTGGGTGGCAGCTCGAACACTGAAGCTTTCTTT. Amino acid sequence: CAWSRLGGSSNTEAFF.

This sequence joins TRBV2 and TRBJ2-2; D gene unclear. Germline V CDR1 and CDR2: SNHLY, FYNNEI. Trimming pared 8 bases from V and 0 bases from J, leaving 10 bases between. The CDR3 totals 14 residues. The CDR3: CASSAGTNTGELFF. DNA of the CDR3: TGTGCCAGCTCGGCAGGAACGAACACCGGGGAGCTGTTTTTT.

The J gene is TRBJ2-1, the V gene TRBV19; D is possibly TRBD1 (5 bases). With 7 bases removed from V and 6 bases from J, the gap between germline ends came to 13 bases. Germline CDR1 is LNHDA and CDR2 is SQIVND (reference sequence). The CDR3 has 13 residues. In nucleotides, the CDR3 is TGTGCCAGTAATAGACAGTGGGGCAATGAGCAGTTCTTC. Translating it yields CASNRQWGNEQFF.

The chain links TRBV28 to TRBJ2-1, with TRBD1 identical over 7 bases. V was clipped by 6 bases and J by 1 base; unmatched bases: 6. This CDR3 comprises 15 residues. Germline CDR1 and CDR2: MDHEN and SYDVKM. Written as DNA, the CDR3 is TGTGCCAGCAGATCGACAGGGAGTTCCTACAATGAGCAGTTCTTC. Encoded protein: CASRSTGSSYNEQFF. The whole variable domain, filled in from reference TRBV28 and TRBJ2-1, reads DVKVTQSSRYLVKRTGEKVFLECVQDMDHENMFWYRQDPGLGLRLIYFSYDVKMKEKGDIPEGYSVSREKKERFSLILESASTNQTSMYLCASRSTGSSYNEQFFGPGTRLTVL.

The rearrangement joins TRBV28 to TRBJ1-4; D may be TRBD1 (6 bases). V dropped 1 base and J dropped 12 bases, with 21 bases sitting between them. CDR3 length equals 16 residues. Germline lookup yields CDR1 MDHEN and CDR2 SYDVKM. DNA of the CDR3: TGTGCCAGCAGTTTATTGAGCAACAGAGGGGGAGATGAACTGTTTTTT. Encoded protein: CASSLLSNRGGDELFF.

This chain links TRBV4-2 with TRBJ2-2; D not resolved. The CDR3 sequence is 14 residues long. CDR1 and CDR2 from the germline V gene are LGHNA and YNFKEQ. The ends were cut back, 4 bases at V and 7 bases at J, with 13 bases in the middle. The CDR3 sequence: CASSPEQEFGELFF. The CDR3 DNA reads as TGTGCCAGCAGCCCCGAGCAGGAGTTCGGGGAGCTGTTTTTT.